The present T cell receptor beta chain was sequenced within a study of response to subunit inactivated influenza vaccine. A single record per CDR3 protein comes from TCRdb applying MiXCR to the RT-PCR reads. The sample lists about 700,000 distinct CDR3 sequences, approximately 14% seen once, with around 6.5% in the top ten. Study conclusions and caveats: The study's authors posited that every seasonal influenza vaccination enlists few new T cells.

This clonotype has just a few counts. The antigen is not known. With 4 bases clipped from V and 4 bases from J, the junction kept 22 bases outside the gene matches. Germline V gene data show CDR1 as MNHNS and CDR2 as SASEGT. This CDR3 spans 20 amino acids. The origin of this receptor is a man between 45 and 60 years old who received an inactivated influenza vaccine. The sample was PBMCs from blood, taken 14 to 15 days before vaccination. The rearrangement links TRBV6-1 to TRBJ2-5; 9 bases are shared with TRBD2. CDR3 residues: CASSANLDSKAGGPGETQYF. In DNA form, the CDR3 reads TGTGCCAGCAGTGCCAACCTTGACAGTAAAGCGGGAGGACCCGGAGAGACCCAGTACTTC.